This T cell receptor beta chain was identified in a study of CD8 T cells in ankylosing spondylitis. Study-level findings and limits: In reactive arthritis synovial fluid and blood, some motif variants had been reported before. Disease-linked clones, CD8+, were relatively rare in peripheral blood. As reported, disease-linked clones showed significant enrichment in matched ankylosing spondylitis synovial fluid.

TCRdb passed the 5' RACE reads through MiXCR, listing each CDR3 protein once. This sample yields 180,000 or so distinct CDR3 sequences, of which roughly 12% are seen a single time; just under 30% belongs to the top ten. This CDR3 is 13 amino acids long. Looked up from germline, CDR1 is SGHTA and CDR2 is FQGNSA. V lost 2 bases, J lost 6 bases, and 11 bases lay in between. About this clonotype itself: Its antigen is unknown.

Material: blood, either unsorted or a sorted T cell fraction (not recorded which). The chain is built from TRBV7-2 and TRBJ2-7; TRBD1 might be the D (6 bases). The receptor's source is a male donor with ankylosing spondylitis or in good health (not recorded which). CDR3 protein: CASSLSQGPEQYF. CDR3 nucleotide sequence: TGTGCCAGCAGCTTATCGCAGGGGCCCGAGCAGTACTTC.